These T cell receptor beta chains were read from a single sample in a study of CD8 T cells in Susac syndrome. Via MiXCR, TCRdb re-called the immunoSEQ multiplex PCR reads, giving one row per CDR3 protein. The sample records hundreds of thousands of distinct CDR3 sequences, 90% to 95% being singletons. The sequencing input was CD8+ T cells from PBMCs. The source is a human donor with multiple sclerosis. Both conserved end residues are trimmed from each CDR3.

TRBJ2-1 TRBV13 ASSTSPWTDEQF
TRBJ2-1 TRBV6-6 ASSPTGAYNEQF
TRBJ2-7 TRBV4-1 ASSHGTHISGAYEQY
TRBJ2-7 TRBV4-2 ASSQVGYEQY
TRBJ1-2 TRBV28 ASSSKVSWGYT
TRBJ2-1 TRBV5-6 ASHKHNEQF
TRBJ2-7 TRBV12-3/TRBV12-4 ASQSGEGVYEQY
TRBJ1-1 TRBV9 ASSSTGTGGTEAF
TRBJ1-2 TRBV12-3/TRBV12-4 ASSLALSGVYGYT
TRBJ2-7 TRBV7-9 ASSPSPPYEQY
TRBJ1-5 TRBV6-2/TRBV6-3 ASSSPGQLPQPQH
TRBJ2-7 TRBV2 ASSGPSAAYEQY
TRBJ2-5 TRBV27 ASDVRGGEETQY
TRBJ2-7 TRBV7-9 ASSLATGYEQY
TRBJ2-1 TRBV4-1 ASSKEAGPMDEQF
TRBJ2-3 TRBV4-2 ASSQEWTGGTDTQY
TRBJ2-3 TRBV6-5 ASSYSIEAGDQY
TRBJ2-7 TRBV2 ASSSIPSRTYEQY
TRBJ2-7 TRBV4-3 ASSQLAGKYEQY
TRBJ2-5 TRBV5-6 ASSFGGGGQETQY
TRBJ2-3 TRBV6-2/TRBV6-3 ASSLTTFTDTQY
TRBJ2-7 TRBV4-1 ASSQAGFVDEQY
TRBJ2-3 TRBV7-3 ASSHIGGTDTQY
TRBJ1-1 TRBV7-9 ASSLGRAGTEAF
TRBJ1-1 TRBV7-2 ASSLALGQNTEAF
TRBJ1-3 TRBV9 ASSVGLSSSGNTIY
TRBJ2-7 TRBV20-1 SAKWGEYEQY
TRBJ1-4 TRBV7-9 ASTPFATNEKLF
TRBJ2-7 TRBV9 ASSVKDSSFYEQY
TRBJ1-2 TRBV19 ASTRRSGKVGYT
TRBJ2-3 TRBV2 ASDEGGPADTQY
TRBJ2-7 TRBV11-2 ASSFRNPYEQY
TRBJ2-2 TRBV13 ASSLSSGVNTGELF
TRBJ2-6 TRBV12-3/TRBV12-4 ASSPGQGEWGANVLT
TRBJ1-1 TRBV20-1 SAVDRGDGNTEAF
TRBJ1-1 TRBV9 ASSEGGNTEAF
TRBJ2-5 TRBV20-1 SAGQPGLQETQY
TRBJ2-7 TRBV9 ASSRGDGGYYEQY
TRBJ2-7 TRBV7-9 ASSGTLPNPYEQY
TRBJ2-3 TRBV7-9 ASSPAGRADTQY